This TCR beta chain was recorded in a study of blood T cell repertoires in COVID-19. Across the whole study: Sites in the United States, Italy and Spain provided acute and convalescent COVID-19 samples. PBMCs, B-cell-depleted T cells, or T cells provided the cDNA or gDNA that made up the material.

This clone was found once. Patients in Seattle were enrolled during active infection, then followed longitudinally. The CDR3 has 15 residues. With 3 bases clipped from V and 3 bases from J, the junction kept 4 bases outside the gene matches. Germline V gives CDR1 LNHDA, CDR2 SQIVND (reference sequence). Authors' processing steps: Counts of nucleated cells, estimated from reference gene primer amplification, were obtained. Clones were read by immunoSEQ multiplex PCR, and TCRdb kept only the in-frame ones, dropping some. That table supplies the V and J calls and clone size; D and trimming were determined from the DNA. The sample records about 140,000 clones, less than 90% being singletons.

Specimen: peripheral blood. The source of this sequence is a man younger than 40 with COVID-19, enrolled during active disease. V and J are TRBV19 and TRBJ2-3; the match to TRBD2 covers 9 bases. The CDR3 is CASSIRLAGTDTQYF. CDR3 DNA sequence: TGTGCCAGTAGTATTAGGCTAGCGGGAACAGATACGCAGTATTTT.